The 18 T cell receptor beta chains reported below all come from one sample, sequenced in a study of shared T cell receptors in the human thymus. The repertoire was sequenced with immunoSEQ multiplex PCR; TCRdb's copy has only in-frame clones and lacks some. The profile shows 650,000 to 950,000 clones, 70% to 90% of them singletons. The same specimen was also included in a second study, on human thymus T cells.

What was sequenced was thymocytes. All receptors derive from a girl under three years old with a congenital heart defect.

V and J are TRBV4-3 and TRBJ2-1; 8 nucleotides line up with TRBD2. V lost 1 base and J lost 5; bases outside the gene matches: 7. This CDR3 contains 16 residues. Per the germline V gene, CDR1 is LGHNA and CDR2 is YSLEER. CDR3 amino acids: CASSQAKAGENNEQFF. In nucleotides, the CDR3 is TGCGCCAGCAGCCAAGCAAAAGCGGGGGAGAACAATGAGCAGTTCTTC.

This chain joins TRBV5-5 and TRBJ1-5, with D hard to call. Germline CDR1 is SGHKS and CDR2 is YYEKEE (reference sequence). Deletions cut 0 bases from V and 0 bases from J, with 13 bases between. The CDR3 loop spans 17 amino acids. The CDR3 sequence is CASSLVLWAASNQPQHF. CDR3 nucleotide sequence: TGTGCCAGCAGCTTGGTGCTTTGGGCCGCTAGCAATCAGCCCCAGCATTTT.

The rearrangement links TRBV6-1 to TRBJ1-4; maybe TRBD1 (6 bases). The V and J ends lost 2 bases and 8 bases respectively, with 18 bases between them. This CDR3 has 16 amino acids. Germline-derived CDR1 and CDR2 are MNHNS and SASEGT. The CDR3 region has the DNA TGTGCCAGCAGTGAATTGACAGGACAGAGTCGGGAAAAACTGTTTTTT. This encodes CASSELTGQSREKLFF.

In this sample, this clone turned up a few times. V and J are TRBV11-2 and TRBJ2-1, with TRBD2 as a possible D gene (6 bases). The CDR3 spans 16 residues. Germline CDR1 SGHAT, CDR2 FQNNGV. V was trimmed by 6 bases and J by 6 bases, leaving 21 bases between them. The CDR3 coding sequence is TGTGCCAGCAGACCAAACGGGGTGGAGGGTTGCAATGAGCAGTTCTTC. Translation gives CASRPNGVEGCNEQFF.

The chain combines TRBV10-3 with TRBJ1-1; 9 nucleotides match TRBD1. V gave up 0 bases and J gave up 2 bases; unmatched junction bases: 19. This CDR3 has 21 amino acids. Per the germline V gene, CDR1 is ENHRY and CDR2 is SYGVKD. The CDR3 bases are TGTGCCATCAGTGAGTCCTATGGGCCCCTGACAGGGGGTATGGTCAACACTGAAGCTTTCTTT. Protein sequence: CAISESYGPLTGGMVNTEAFF.

This clone was recorded only once. This chain connects TRBV28 to TRBJ1-6; 9 bases align to TRBD1. Germline loops: CDR1 MDHEN, CDR2 SYDVKM. The CDR3 length is 15 residues. V lost 7 bases, J lost 7 bases, and 8 bases stayed unmatched. The CDR3 DNA is TGTGCCAGCACCCTAACGACAGGGGGGAATTCACCCCTCCACTTT. Protein sequence: CASTLTTGGNSPLHF.

This clone came up once. The rearrangement joins TRBV5-1 to TRBJ1-2, with 8 positions matching TRBD1. The germline gives CDR1 SGHRS, CDR2 YFSETQ. V was pared by 5 bases and J by 4 bases, with 10 bases of the junction left unmatched. The CDR3 contains 15 residues. CDR3 bases: TGCGCCAGCAGAGACGGACAGGGAGGTCGCTATGGCTACACCTTC. Encoded protein: CASRDGQGGRYGYTF.

The V and J genes are TRBV19 and TRBJ1-1; 9 bases are shared with TRBD1. The CDR3 is 15 amino acids. Trimming cost V 4 bases and J 3 bases; bases outside gene matches: 6. Germline assignment: CDR1 LNHDA and CDR2 SQIVND (reference sequence). CDR3 protein: CASSTGTGTHTEAFF. For the CDR3, the DNA is TGTGCCAGTAGTACCGGGACAGGGACCCACACTGAAGCTTTCTTT.

This chain uses TRBV25-1 with TRBJ1-3; 8 nucleotides match TRBD1. Germline V CDR1 and CDR2: MGHDK, SYGVNS. Losses at the gene ends were 2 bases for V and 4 bases for J; bases not matched to a gene: 1. The length of the CDR3 is 14 residues. CDR3 residues: CASSERQGGNTIYF. In nucleotides, the CDR3 is TGTGCCAGCAGTGAAAGACAGGGGGGAAACACCATATATTTT.

The gene calls are TRBV9 and TRBJ2-3, with D perhaps TRBD2 (7 bases). Germline V gene data show CDR1 as SGDLS and CDR2 as YYNGEE. V was cut by 0 bases and J by 4 bases, with 15 bases left in between. The CDR3 extends over 16 amino acids. Written as DNA, the CDR3 is TGTGCCAGCAGCGTAGACGGGGGGCGCATCGCAGATACGCAGTATTTT. It specifies CASSVDGGRIADTQYF.

In nucleotides, the CDR3 is TGTGCCAGCTCACCATTTGGGGGCGATTCGGACTATGGCTACACCTTC. This gives the protein CASSPFGGDSDYGYTF. The chain has TRBV18 and TRBJ1-2; TRBD1 is a possible D gene (6 bases). From germline, CDR1 is KGHSH and CDR2 LQKENI. V lost 2 bases and J lost 3, with 16 bases in between. This CDR3 is 16 amino acids long.

The chain links TRBV6-5 to TRBJ2-3; D unresolved. Trimming removed 6 bases at V and 2 bases at J, with 12 bases between. The CDR3 has 14 amino acids. The germline gives CDR1 MNHEY, CDR2 SVGAGI. The CDR3 region is CASSPPVATDTQYF. The CDR3 DNA is TGTGCCAGCAGCCCTCCCGTAGCCACAGATACGCAGTATTTT.

This clone has only a few counts. The J gene is TRBJ2-3, the V gene TRBV4-3; TRBD1 agrees at 7 bases. The junction had 6 bases not matched to a gene; V was cut back by 0 bases and J by 3 bases. This CDR3 spans 16 amino acids. The germline V gene has CDR1 LGHNA and CDR2 YSLEER. In nucleotides, the CDR3 is TGCGCCAGCAGCCAAGATCATAGGGGGCTTACAGATACGCAGTATTTT. It encodes CASSQDHRGLTDTQYF.

This chain uses TRBV28 with TRBJ2-1; weak D call: TRBD2 (5 bases). Germline assignment: CDR1 MDHEN and CDR2 SYDVKM. The CDR3 consists of 12 residues. The V gene lost 3 bases and the J gene lost 16 bases, with 16 bases spanning the gap. CDR3 sequence: CASSLDCLREFF. CDR3 nucleotides: TGTGCCAGCAGTTTGGACTGCCTTAGGGAATTCTTC.

In its sample, this clone was seen a few times. The chain couples TRBV5-4 to TRBJ2-5, with TRBD2 matching over 10 bases. The J call could be wrong; TRBJ2-7 is a better fit for the DNA end. There are 17 residues in the CDR3. CDR1 SGHNT and CDR2 YYREEE come from the germline V gene (reference sequence). The DNA of the CDR3 is TGTGCCAGCAGCTTGGCTCCGGCTAGCGGGGGCTCCTACGAGCAGTACTTC. Residues: CASSLAPASGGSYEQYF.

The rearrangement links TRBV2 to TRBJ2-1; a weak D match, TRBD1 (6 bases). Trimming removed 7 bases from V and 8 bases from J, with 18 bases in between. The germline CDR1 and CDR2 sequences are SNHLY and FYNNEI. The CDR3 is made up of 14 amino acids. CDR3 amino acids: CASILQGIVDEQFF. CDR3 DNA: TGTGCCAGCATTCTCCAGGGGATAGTGGATGAGCAGTTCTTC.

The CDR3 sequence: CASSPFGTGVSPLHF. The CDR3 DNA reads as TGCGCCAGCAGCCCATTTGGGACAGGAGTTTCACCCCTCCACTTT. V and J are TRBV4-1 and TRBJ1-6, with TRBD1 identical over 8 bases. The CDR3 has 15 amino acids. Trimming at V came to 4 bases and at J to 9 bases, leaving 8 bases not matched to a gene. Germline CDR1 MGHRA, CDR2 YSYEKL.

The rearrangement uses TRBV28 and TRBJ2-1, with 11 nucleotides matching TRBD2. With 3 bases clipped from V and 0 bases from J, the junction kept 7 bases outside the gene matches. CDR1 is MDHEN, CDR2 SYDVKM, per germline. CDR3 length: 18 amino acids. The CDR3 DNA follows: TGTGCCAGCAGTTTCCCTAGCGGGGGGCTCGACTCCTACAATGAGCAGTTCTTC. Residues: CASSFPSGGLDSYNEQFF.